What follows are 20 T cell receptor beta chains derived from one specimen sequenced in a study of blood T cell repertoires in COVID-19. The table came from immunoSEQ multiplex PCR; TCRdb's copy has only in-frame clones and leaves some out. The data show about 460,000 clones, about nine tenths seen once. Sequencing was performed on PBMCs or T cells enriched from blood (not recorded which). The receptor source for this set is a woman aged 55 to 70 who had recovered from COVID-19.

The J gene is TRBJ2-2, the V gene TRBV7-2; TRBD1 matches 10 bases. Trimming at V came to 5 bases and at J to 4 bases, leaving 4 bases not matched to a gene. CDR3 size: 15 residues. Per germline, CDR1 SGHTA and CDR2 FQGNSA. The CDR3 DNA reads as TGTGCCAGCAGCCGGGACAGGGGAGGCACCGGGGAGCTGTTTTTT. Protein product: CASSRDRGGTGELFF.

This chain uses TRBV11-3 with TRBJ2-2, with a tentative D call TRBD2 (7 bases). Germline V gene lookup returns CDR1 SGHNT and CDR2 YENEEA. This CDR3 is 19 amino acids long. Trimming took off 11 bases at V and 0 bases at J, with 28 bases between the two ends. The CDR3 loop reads CAYCRGASDEFSNTGELFF. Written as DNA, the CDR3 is TGTGCCTATTGCCGGGGGGCGAGTGATGAATTTTCGAACACCGGGGAGCTGTTTTTT.

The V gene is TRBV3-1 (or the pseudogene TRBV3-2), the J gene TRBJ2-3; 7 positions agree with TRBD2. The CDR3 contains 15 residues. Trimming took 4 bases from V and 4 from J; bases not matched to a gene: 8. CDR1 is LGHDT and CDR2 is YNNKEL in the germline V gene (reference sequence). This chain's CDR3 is CASSLSGGRSDTQYF. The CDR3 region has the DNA TGTGCCAGCAGCCTTAGTGGCGGGAGATCAGATACGCAGTATTTT.

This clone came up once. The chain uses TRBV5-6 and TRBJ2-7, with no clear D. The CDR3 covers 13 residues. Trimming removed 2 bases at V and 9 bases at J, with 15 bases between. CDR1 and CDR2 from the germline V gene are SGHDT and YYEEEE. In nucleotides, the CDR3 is TGTGCCAGCAGCTTTTCCTTATTCGGCGGGCAGTACGTC. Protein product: CASSFSLFGGQYV.

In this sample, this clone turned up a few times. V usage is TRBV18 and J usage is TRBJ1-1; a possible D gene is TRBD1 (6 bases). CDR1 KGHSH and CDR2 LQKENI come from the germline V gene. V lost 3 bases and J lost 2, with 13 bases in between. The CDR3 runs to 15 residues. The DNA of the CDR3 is TGTGCCAGCTCACCCAAGACAGGTGTAAACACTGAAGCTTTCTTT. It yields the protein CASSPKTGVNTEAFF.

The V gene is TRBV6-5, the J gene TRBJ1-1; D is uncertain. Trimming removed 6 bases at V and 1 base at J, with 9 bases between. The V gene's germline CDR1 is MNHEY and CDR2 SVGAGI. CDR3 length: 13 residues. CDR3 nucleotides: TGTGCCAGCAGATACCCCGGGAACACTGAAGCTTTCTTT. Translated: CASRYPGNTEAFF.

The CDR3 sequence: CAWDRPNEKLFF. DNA of the CDR3: TGTGCCTGGGACAGGCCAAATGAAAAACTGTTTTTT. This rearrangement joins TRBV30 to TRBJ1-4; TRBD1 might be the D (6 bases). Deletions cut 5 bases from V and 5 bases from J, with 9 bases between. The CDR3 is 12 residues long. Germline V gene sequence: CDR1 GTSNPN, CDR2 SVGIG (reference sequence).

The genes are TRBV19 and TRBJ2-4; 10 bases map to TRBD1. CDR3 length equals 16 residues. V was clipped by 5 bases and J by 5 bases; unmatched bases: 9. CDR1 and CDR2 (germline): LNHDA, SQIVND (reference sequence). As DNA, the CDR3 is TGTGCCAGTAGTCCTAGGACAGGGGGGATCGAAAACATTCAGTACTTC. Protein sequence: CASSPRTGGIENIQYF.

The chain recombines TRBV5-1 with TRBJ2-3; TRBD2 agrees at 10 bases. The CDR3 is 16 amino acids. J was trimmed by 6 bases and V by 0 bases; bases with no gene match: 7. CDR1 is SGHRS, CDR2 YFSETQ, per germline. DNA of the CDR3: TGCGCCAGCAGCTTGGACCTAGCGGGGGCAGGGGATACGCAGTATTTT. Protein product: CASSLDLAGAGDTQYF.

The CDR3 DNA reads as TGCGCCAGCAGCTTTTACCCCGGGACTAGCAGTTTGTACGAGCAGTACTTC. Its translation: CASSFYPGTSSLYEQYF. J is TRBJ2-7 and V is TRBV5-1; TRBD2 matches at 9 bases. Unmatched junction bases numbered 13, after V lost 2 bases and J lost 4 bases. Germline loops: CDR1 SGHRS, CDR2 YFSETQ. This CDR3 has 17 residues.

The CDR3 DNA is TGTGCCAGCCCCTGGGGGACTTGGACAGATACGCAGTATTTT. It translates to CASPWGTWTDTQYF. The chain couples TRBV27 to TRBJ2-3; maybe TRBD2 (6 bases). Trimming removed 8 bases at V and 3 bases at J, with 15 bases between. Germline CDR1 and CDR2: MNHEY and SMNVEV (reference sequence). The CDR3 runs to 14 residues.

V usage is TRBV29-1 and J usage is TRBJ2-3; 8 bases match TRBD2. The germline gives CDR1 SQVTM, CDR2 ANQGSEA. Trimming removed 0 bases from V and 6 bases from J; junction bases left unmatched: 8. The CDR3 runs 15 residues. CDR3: CSVEDRERGWDTQYF. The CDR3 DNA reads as TGCAGCGTTGAAGATCGGGAGCGGGGGTGGGATACGCAGTATTTT.

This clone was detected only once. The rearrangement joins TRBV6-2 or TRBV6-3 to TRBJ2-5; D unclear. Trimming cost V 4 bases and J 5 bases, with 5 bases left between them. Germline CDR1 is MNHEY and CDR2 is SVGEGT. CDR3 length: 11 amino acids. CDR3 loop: CASSSAETQYF. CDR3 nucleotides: TGTGCCAGCAGTTCAGCGGAGACCCAGTACTTC.

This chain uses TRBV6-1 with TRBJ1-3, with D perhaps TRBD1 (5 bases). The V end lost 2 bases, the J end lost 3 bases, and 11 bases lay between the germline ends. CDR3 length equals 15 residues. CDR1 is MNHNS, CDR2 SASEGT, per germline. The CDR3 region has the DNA TGTGCCAGCAGTGAATCGGGGGGTAGTGGAAACACCATATATTTT. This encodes CASSESGGSGNTIYF.

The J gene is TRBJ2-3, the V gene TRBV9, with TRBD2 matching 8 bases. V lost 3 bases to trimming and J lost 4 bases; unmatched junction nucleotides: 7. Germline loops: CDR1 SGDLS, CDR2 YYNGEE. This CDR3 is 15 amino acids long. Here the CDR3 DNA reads TGTGCCAGCAGCGCGGGGACTAGGGAGGCAGATACGCAGTATTTT. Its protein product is CASSAGTREADTQYF.

CDR3 region: CSVEIQRGSEKLFF. The CDR3 DNA sequence: TGCAGCGTTGAGATACAGCGGGGGAGTGAAAAACTGTTTTTT. The chain recombines TRBV29-1 with TRBJ1-4, with a tentative D call TRBD1 (5 bases). This CDR3 region has 14 residues. Per germline, CDR1 SQVTM and CDR2 ANQGSEA. The germline V and J ends were trimmed by 3 bases and 7 bases, with 15 bases remaining between them.

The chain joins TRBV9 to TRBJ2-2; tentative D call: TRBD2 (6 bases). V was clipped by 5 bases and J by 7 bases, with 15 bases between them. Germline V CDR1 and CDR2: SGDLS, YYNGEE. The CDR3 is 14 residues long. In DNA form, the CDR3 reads TGTGCCAGCAGTGCCGGGACTTTGGTCGGGGAGCTGTTTTTT. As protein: CASSAGTLVGELFF.

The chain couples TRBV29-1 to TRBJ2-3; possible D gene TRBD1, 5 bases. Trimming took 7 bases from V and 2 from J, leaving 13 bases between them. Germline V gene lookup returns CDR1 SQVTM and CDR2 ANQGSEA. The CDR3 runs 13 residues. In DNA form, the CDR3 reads TGCAGCGCCCGGCCGGACAACACAGATACGCAGTATTTT. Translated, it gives CSARPDNTDTQYF.

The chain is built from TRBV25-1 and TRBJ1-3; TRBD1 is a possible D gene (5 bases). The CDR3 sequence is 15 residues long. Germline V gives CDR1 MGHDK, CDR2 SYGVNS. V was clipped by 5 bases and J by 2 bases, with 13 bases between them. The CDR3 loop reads CASSQGGTPGNTIYF. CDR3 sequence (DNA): TGTGCCAGCAGTCAGGGCGGAACTCCTGGAAACACCATATATTTT.

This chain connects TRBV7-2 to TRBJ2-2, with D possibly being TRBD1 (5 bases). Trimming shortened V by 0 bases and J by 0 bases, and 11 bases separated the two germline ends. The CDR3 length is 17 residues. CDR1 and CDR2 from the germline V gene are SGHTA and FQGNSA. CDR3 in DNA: TGTGCCAGCAGCTTAGCGGGGCCAGGAACGAACACCGGGGAGCTGTTTTTT. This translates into CASSLAGPGTNTGELFF.